The TCR beta chain described here comes from a study of Graves' ophthalmopathy and Graves' hyperthyroidism. About the research overall: Peripheral blood sampling preceded any treatment and occurred at initial diagnosis.

Amplification from RNA transcripts yielded the TCR beta CDR3 regions. HTBI primers were employed in first-round RT-PCR, then a second-round multiplex PCR followed. MiXCR was run by TCRdb on the multiplex PCR reads, yielding one entry per CDR3 protein. Of under 350,000 distinct CDR3 sequences listed, 15% to 20% are singletons. Overall study results and limits: For predicting ophthalmopathy progression, the model had about 64% sensitivity and nearly 75% specificity.

Germline CDR1 reads DFQATT; CDR2 reads SNEGSKA (reference sequence). CDR3 length: 15 amino acids. In donors with ophthalmopathy, activity was moderate-to-severe, with CAS ≥3, NOSPECS ≥4 and duration under 3 months. Other autoimmune diseases, uncontrolled infections, pregnancy and lactation each led to patient exclusion. Points on this clonotype: The antigen is not known. One junction end disagrees with the germline gene, perhaps due to a read error.

The chain combines TRBV20-1 with TRBJ1-5; D is ambiguous. The receptor's source is an adult man with Graves' ophthalmopathy. The sample taken for sequencing was peripheral blood. Written as DNA, the CDR3 is TGCAGTGCTAGAGATCTCTCTAGGGAAGATCAGCCCCAGCCTTTT. Translating gives CSARDLSREDQPQPF.